This T cell receptor beta chain was captured by sequencing in a study of preoperative IRX-2 immunotherapy in early breast cancer. Germline V gives CDR1 MDHEN, CDR2 SYDVKM. The ends were cut back, 6 bases at V and 0 bases at J, with 10 bases in the middle. This CDR3 is built from 14 residues. Documented treatment: preoperative locoregional IRX-2 cytokine immunotherapy. TCRdb's copy holds only in-frame clones and misses some; the assay was immunoSEQ multiplex PCR. The sample yields around 25,000 clones, about three quarters seen once. The TCR sequence derives from a human donor with breast cancer. Material: lymph node tissue, obtained after IRX-2 immunotherapy. J is TRBJ2-3 and V is TRBV28; unclear D gene. The CDR3 region has the DNA TGTGCCAGCAGCCCGGACGCTAGCACAGATACGCAGTATTTT. This codes for CASSPDASTDTQYF.